The 13 T cell receptor beta chains reported below all come from one sample, sequenced in a study of radiotherapy plus CTLA-4 blockade in lung cancer. Profiling relied on immunoSEQ multiplex PCR, and the TCRdb table lists in-frame clones only, not all of them. The sample has fewer than 75,000 clones; roughly 91% are singletons. The sequenced sample was peripheral blood, obtained from a patient treated with radiotherapy plus ipilimumab. The receptors derive from a human donor with non-small cell lung cancer that progressed on radiotherapy plus ipilimumab.

This chain links TRBV18 with TRBJ2-2; 11 nucleotides match TRBD1. The CDR3 sequence is 16 residues long. Germline V gene lookup returns CDR1 KGHSH and CDR2 LQKENI. The trim removed 3 bases at V and 4 bases at J, leaving 4 bases unmatched. The CDR3 DNA follows: TGTGCCAGCTCACCCCGGGACAGGGGGAGCACCGGGGAGCTGTTTTTT. Translation gives CASSPRDRGSTGELFF.

Here the CDR3 DNA reads TGTGCCAGTAGTATCGGACAGGGGAACACTGAAGCTTTCTTT. It is translated as CASSIGQGNTEAFF. The chain is built from TRBV19 and TRBJ1-1, with 8 bases that match TRBD1. After removal of 3 bases from V and 1 base from J, the junction contained 1 base not matched to a gene. The CDR3 sequence is 14 residues long. Germline lookup yields CDR1 LNHDA and CDR2 SQIVND (reference sequence).

The chain joins TRBV7-6 to TRBJ1-1; D is perhaps TRBD1 (5 bases). V gave up 4 bases and J gave up 6 bases, with 15 bases separating them. The CDR3 length is 14 residues. Germline CDR1 and CDR2: SGHVS and FNYEAQ. CDR3 nucleotides: TGTGCCAGCAGCTACGGGGGGTTGGGAGCTGAAGCTTTCTTT. Amino acid sequence: CASSYGGLGAEAFF.

The V and J genes are TRBV6-5 and TRBJ1-3; D call uncertain. The germline V and J ends were trimmed by 1 base and 7 bases, with 17 bases remaining between them. The CDR3 consists of 16 residues. The germline V gene has CDR1 MNHEY and CDR2 SVGAGI. The CDR3 coding sequence is TGTGCCAGCAGTTACTTCCCTGACAATTCCGGCAACACCATATATTTT. Translated, it gives CASSYFPDNSGNTIYF.

The rearrangement links TRBV11-2 to TRBJ2-1; D unclear. The CDR3 runs 13 residues. V lost 4 bases to trimming and J lost 10 bases, with 14 bases between them. Germline V gene lookup returns CDR1 SGHAT and CDR2 FQNNGV. The CDR3 DNA reads TGTGCCAGCAGCTCCCTTATGACGGAGGAGCAGTTCTTC. It encodes CASSSLMTEEQFF.

This rearrangement joins TRBV11-1 to TRBJ2-1; 12 bases line up with TRBD2. This CDR3 comprises 17 residues. CDR1 is SGHAT and CDR2 is FQDESV in the germline V gene (reference sequence). Trimming took 2 bases from V and 9 from J; bases not matched to a gene: 11. The DNA for the CDR3 is TGTGCCAGCAGCTTACAGGGACGACTAGCGGGAGTCAGTGAGCAGTTCTTC. Its translation is CASSLQGRLAGVSEQFF.

The chain carries TRBV9 and TRBJ2-5, with D unresolved. The CDR3 loop spans 12 amino acids. V lost 3 bases, J lost 7 bases, and 10 bases lay in between. CDR1 and CDR2 (germline): SGDLS, YYNGEE. CDR3 in amino acids: CASSGHGGTQYF. CDR3 bases: TGTGCCAGCAGCGGACACGGTGGGACCCAGTACTTC. Supplemented by reference TRBV9 and TRBJ2-5, the full variable domain reads DSGVTQTPKHLITATGQRVTLRCSPRSGDLSVYWYQQSLDQGLQFLIQYYNGEERAKGNILERFSAQQFPDLHSELNLSSLELGDSALYFCASSGHGGTQYFGPGTRLLVL.

This sequence joins TRBV7-8 and TRBJ2-6; the D is unclear. CDR1 and CDR2 from the germline V gene are SGHVS and FQNEAQ. V lost 1 base to trimming and J lost 2 bases, with 3 bases between them. This CDR3 has 14 residues. The CDR3 loop is CASSLGPGANVLTF. Here the CDR3 DNA reads TGTGCCAGCAGCTTAGGGCCTGGGGCCAACGTCCTGACTTTC.

This clone was counted once. The chain is built from TRBV6-6 and TRBJ2-7, with D possibly matching TRBD2 (6 bases). This CDR3 has 15 amino acids. The V end lost 2 bases, the J end lost 4 bases, and 15 bases lay between the germline ends. Germline assignment: CDR1 MNHNY and CDR2 SVGAGI (reference sequence). In DNA, the CDR3 is TGTGCCAGCAGTTACCGACTAGGGAGGCTTTACGAGCAGTACTTC. Translating gives CASSYRLGRLYEQYF.

This clone was seen only a few times. The chain has TRBV6-5 and TRBJ2-1, with 11 bases matching TRBD2. After removal of 5 bases from V and 3 bases from J, the junction contained 3 bases not matched to a gene. Germline lookup yields CDR1 MNHEY and CDR2 SVGAGI. The CDR3 is made up of 15 amino acids. The CDR3 protein is CASSRTSGLYNEQFF. CDR3 nucleotides: TGTGCCAGCAGTCGGACTAGCGGGCTCTACAATGAGCAGTTCTTC.

The chain combines TRBV28 with TRBJ1-5, with 9 bases lining up with TRBD1. Germline V gene lookup returns CDR1 MDHEN and CDR2 SYDVKM. This CDR3 comprises 15 residues. V lost 7 bases to trimming and J lost 2 bases; unmatched junction nucleotides: 6. CDR3: CASKDRGFRNQPQHF. The CDR3 DNA reads TGTGCCAGCAAAGACAGGGGGTTCCGCAATCAGCCCCAGCATTTT.

J is TRBJ2-2 and V is TRBV27; D may be TRBD2 (7 bases). The germline gives CDR1 MNHEY, CDR2 SMNVEV (reference sequence). The CDR3 covers 15 residues. V was shortened by 2 bases and J by 7 bases, with 14 bases between the two germline ends. In DNA form, the CDR3 reads TGTGCCAGCAGTTTAGCGGGAAGGGGGGGCGGGGAGCTGTTTTTT. This codes for CASSLAGRGGGELFF.

The V and J genes are TRBV30 and TRBJ2-2, with D hard to call. V shed 0 bases and J shed 1 base, with 6 bases lying between them. Per germline, CDR1 GTSNPN and CDR2 SVGIG (reference sequence). The CDR3 has 14 residues. CDR3: CAWSVPENTGELFF. Here the CDR3 DNA reads TGTGCCTGGAGTGTACCGGAGAACACCGGGGAGCTGTTTTTT.